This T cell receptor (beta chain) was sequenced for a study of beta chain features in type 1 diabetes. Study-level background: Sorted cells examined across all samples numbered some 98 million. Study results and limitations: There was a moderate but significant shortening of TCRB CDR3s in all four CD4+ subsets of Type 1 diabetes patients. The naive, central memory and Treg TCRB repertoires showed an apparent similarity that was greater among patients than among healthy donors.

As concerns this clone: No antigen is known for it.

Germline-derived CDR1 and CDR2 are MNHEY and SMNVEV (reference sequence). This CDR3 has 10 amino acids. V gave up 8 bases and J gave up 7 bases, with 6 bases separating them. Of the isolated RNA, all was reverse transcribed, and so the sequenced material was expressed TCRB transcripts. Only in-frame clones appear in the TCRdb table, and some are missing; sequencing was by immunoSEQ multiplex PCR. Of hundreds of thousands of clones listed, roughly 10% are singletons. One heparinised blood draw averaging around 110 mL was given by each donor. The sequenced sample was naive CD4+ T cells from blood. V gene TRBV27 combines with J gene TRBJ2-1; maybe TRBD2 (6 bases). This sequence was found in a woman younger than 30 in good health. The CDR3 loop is CASGGNEQFF. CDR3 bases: TGTGCCAGCGGAGGGAATGAGCAGTTCTTC.